These 5 T cell receptor beta chains were sequenced from one sample in a study of T cell repertoires in cytomegalovirus infection. TCRdb reprocessed the reads via MiXCR and lists one record per CDR3 protein. Of about 69,000 distinct CDR3 sequences in the sample, more than 25% are singletons; the top ten hold roughly 60%. Their cognate antigens are unknown. The sequences come from CD8+ T cells from cultured PBMCs, collected from culture after CMV antigen stimulation. All receptors derive from a human donor in good health (CMV status not recorded). Some clones in this sample may be carry-over from other donors' samples.

This clonotype has at least ten counts. CDR3 DNA sequence: TGTGCCAGCAGCCTCTCTGGGGTGAGCAATCAGCCCCAGCATTTT. This sequence encodes CASSLSGVSNQPQHF. The rearrangement links TRBV7-2 to TRBJ1-5; D ambiguous. V lost 5 bases and J 1 base, leaving 12 bases between the germline ends. Germline assignment: CDR1 SGHTA and CDR2 FQGNSA. CDR3 length: 15 amino acids.

This clonotype appeared many times. The chain employs TRBV7-2 and TRBJ1-1; the D gene is possibly TRBD1 (6 bases). V was shortened by 3 bases and J by 2 bases, with 13 bases between the two germline ends. This CDR3 has 15 residues. Per germline, CDR1 SGHTA and CDR2 FQGNSA. CDR3 amino acids: CASSFGGAGNTEAFF. The CDR3 nucleotides read TGTGCCAGCAGCTTCGGGGGGGCTGGAAACACTGAAGCTTTCTTT.

This clonotype occurred a few times. The chain links TRBV7-2 to TRBJ2-7; no reliable D call. Germline CDR1 and CDR2: SGHTA and FQGNSA. Trimming stripped 5 bases from V and 9 bases from J, with 20 bases between. The CDR3 is made up of 14 amino acids. The CDR3 spells CASSAAGPDDLQYF. In DNA form, the CDR3 reads TGTGCCAGCAGCGCGGCCGGACCGGATGACTTGCAGTACTTC.

The chain is built from TRBV7-6 and TRBJ2-5; possible D gene TRBD2, 6 bases. CDR3 length: 14 amino acids. From germline, CDR1 is SGHVS and CDR2 FNYEAQ. V lost 6 bases to trimming and J lost 0 bases, with 11 bases between them. The CDR3 loop reads CASRGAGYQETQYF. CDR3 DNA sequence: TGTGCCAGCAGGGGCGCGGGGTACCAAGAGACCCAGTACTTC.

This clonotype was seen a few times. The chain joins TRBV18 to TRBJ2-3, with 7 bases matching TRBD2. Germline CDR1 reads KGHSH; CDR2 reads LQKENI. The CDR3 runs to 14 residues. J was trimmed by 3 bases and V by 4 bases; bases with no gene match: 4. The CDR3 DNA follows: TGTGCCAGCTCACTGGACGGGAGGACAGATACGCAGTATTTT. Translated: CASSLDGRTDTQYF.